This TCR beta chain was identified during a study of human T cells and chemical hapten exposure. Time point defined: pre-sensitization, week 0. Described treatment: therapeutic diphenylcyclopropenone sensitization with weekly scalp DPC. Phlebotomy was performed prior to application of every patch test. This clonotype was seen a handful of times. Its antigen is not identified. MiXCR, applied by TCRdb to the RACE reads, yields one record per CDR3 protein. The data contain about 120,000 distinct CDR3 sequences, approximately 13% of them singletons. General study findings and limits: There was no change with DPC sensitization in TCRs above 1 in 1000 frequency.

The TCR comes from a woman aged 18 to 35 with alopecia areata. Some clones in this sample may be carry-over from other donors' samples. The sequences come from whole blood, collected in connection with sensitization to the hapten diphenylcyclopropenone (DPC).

CDR3 in DNA: TGTGCCAGCAGTTACATGACAAACGCCCTCCCCCGCTACACCTTC. This codes for CASSYMTNALPRYTF. The rearrangement joins TRBV6-5 to TRBJ1-2, with D unclear. Deletions cut 2 bases from V and 9 bases from J, with 19 bases between. Germline V gene data show CDR1 as MNHEY and CDR2 as SVGAGI. The CDR3 length is 15 residues.